The 21 T cell receptor beta chains listed next were all sequenced from one sample in a study of OX40 agonist ivuxolimab in advanced cancers. Profiling relied on immunoSEQ multiplex PCR, and the TCRdb table lists in-frame clones only, not all of them. The repertoire holds some 47,000 clones, with approximately 84% as singletons. The sequences come from CD4+ or CD8+ T cells sorted from blood, collected in a trial of the OX40 agonist ivuxolimab. The receptors were sampled from an adult with an advanced solid tumor such as melanoma, head and neck, liver or kidney cancer.

This chain links TRBV7-9 with TRBJ1-5; D unclear. The CDR3 loop spans 13 amino acids. V lost 3 bases to trimming and J lost 0 bases, with 3 bases between them. CDR1 is SEHNR, CDR2 FQNEAQ, per germline (reference sequence). The CDR3 sequence is CASSLTSNQPQHF. Written as DNA, the CDR3 is TGTGCCAGCAGCTTGACTAGCAATCAGCCCCAGCATTTT.

J is TRBJ1-1 and V is TRBV10-3; 8 bases are a match to TRBD1. This CDR3 is 12 amino acids long. Germline CDR1 ENHRY, CDR2 SYGVKD. Trimming removed 10 bases from V and 5 bases from J; junction bases left unmatched: 6. CDR3 coding DNA: TGTGCCACTTGGACAGGGACTACTGAAGCTTTCTTT. Translating it yields CATWTGTTEAFF.

The V and J genes are TRBV6-6 and TRBJ1-2; D is possibly TRBD1 (6 bases). Trimming removed 2 bases at V and 4 bases at J, with 14 bases between. This CDR3 region has 15 residues. The V gene's germline CDR1 is MNHNY and CDR2 SVGAGI (reference sequence). CDR3 coding DNA: TGTGCCAGCAGTTACGGGTTTGGGGGCGCCTATGGCTACACCTTC. This sequence encodes CASSYGFGGAYGYTF.

This clone was counted once. The rearrangement joins TRBV27 to TRBJ2-1; 9 bases align to TRBD2. The CDR3 runs 15 residues. Trimming removed 7 bases from V and 1 base from J; junction bases left unmatched: 5. Germline lookup yields CDR1 MNHEY and CDR2 SMNVEV (reference sequence). CDR3: CASTMSGRSYNEQFF. CDR3 coding DNA: TGTGCCAGCACCATGAGCGGGAGGTCCTACAATGAGCAGTTCTTC.

The chain joins TRBV7-2 to TRBJ2-7; 11 bases agree with TRBD2. Germline V gives CDR1 SGHTA, CDR2 FQGNSA. The CDR3 runs to 16 residues. V lost 5 bases and J lost 1; bases outside the gene matches: 7. In nucleotides, the CDR3 is TGTGCCAGCAGCCTTCTACTAGCGGGAGCGTCCTACGAGCAGTACTTC. It specifies CASSLLLAGASYEQYF.

The chain carries TRBV6-5 and TRBJ1-1; TRBD1 is a possible D gene (5 bases). This CDR3 has 14 amino acids. V lost 0 bases and J 3 bases, leaving 8 bases between the germline ends. The germline V gene has CDR1 MNHEY and CDR2 SVGAGI. CDR3 DNA: TGTGCCAGCAGTTACTCCCAGGGAGACACTGAAGCTTTCTTT. Protein: CASSYSQGDTEAFF.

This clone was found once. V is TRBV6-1 and J is TRBJ1-2, with D possibly matching TRBD1 (6 bases). The CDR3 is made up of 20 amino acids. Germline values: CDR1 MNHNS, CDR2 SASEGT. Trimming shortened V by 2 bases and J by 8 bases, and 33 bases separated the two germline ends. CDR3 nucleotides: TGTGCCAGCAGTGAAAAGGGCGACAGGCTCATTCGGTGGGCCGGGTTAGGCTACACCTTC. This translates into CASSEKGDRLIRWAGLGYTF.

The chain couples TRBV4-3 to TRBJ2-7; 12 nucleotides match TRBD2. Germline loops: CDR1 LGHNA, CDR2 YSLEER. This CDR3 has 20 residues. V trimming: 5 bases; J trimming: 2 bases; junction bases outside the gene matches: 19. The CDR3 sequence: CASSYTRGGLAGLMAYEQYF. In DNA, the CDR3 is TGCGCCAGCAGCTACACCCGGGGGGGACTAGCGGGCCTCATGGCCTACGAGCAGTACTTC.

By share of the sample, this clone is medium-sized. This rearrangement joins TRBV7-2 to TRBJ1-5; no clear D gene. The CDR3 is 13 residues long. With 3 bases removed from V and 6 bases from J, the gap between germline ends came to 9 bases. CDR1 SGHTA and CDR2 FQGNSA come from the germline V gene. The CDR3 DNA sequence: TGTGCCAGCAGCTTTTCGGGGAGTCAGCCCCAGCATTTT. Its translation is CASSFSGSQPQHF.

This rearrangement joins TRBV2 to TRBJ2-3, with D hard to call. CDR1 and CDR2 from the germline V gene are SNHLY and FYNNEI. The V end was cut by 10 bases, the J end by 6 bases, with 14 bases between. The CDR3 is made up of 12 amino acids. The CDR3 protein is CATRPAWDTQYF. CDR3 DNA sequence: TGTGCCACCAGGCCAGCATGGGATACGCAGTATTTT.

V gene TRBV11-2 combines with J gene TRBJ2-7; 10 positions match TRBD2. The CDR3 extends over 14 amino acids. J gave up 3 bases and V 4 bases, and 3 bases lay outside the gene matches. From germline, CDR1 is SGHAT and CDR2 FQNNGV. DNA of the CDR3: TGTGCCAGCAGCTCCCGACTAGCGGGCTACGAGCAGTACTTC. Protein: CASSSRLAGYEQYF.

CDR3: CASSIPPTDEQFF. The CDR3, as DNA: TGTGCCAGTAGTATACCCCCTACGGATGAGCAGTTCTTC. V is TRBV19 and J is TRBJ2-1; D unresolved. The CDR3 length is 13 residues. Trimming shortened V by 2 bases and J by 8 bases, and 10 bases separated the two germline ends. The germline gives CDR1 LNHDA, CDR2 SQIVND (reference sequence). The variable domain in full, completed from reference TRBV19 and TRBJ2-1, reads DGGITQSPKYLFRKEGQNVTLSCEQNLNHDAMYWYRQDPGQGLRLIYYSQIVNDFQKGDIAEGYSVSREKKESFPLTVTSAQKNPTAFYLCASSIPPTDEQFFGPGTRLTVL.

The chain uses TRBV30 and TRBJ1-3; TRBD1 might be the D (5 bases). Germline lookup yields CDR1 GTSNPN and CDR2 SVGIG (reference sequence). Trimming took off 4 bases at V and 0 bases at J, with 10 bases between the two ends. This CDR3 is built from 14 residues. Written as DNA, the CDR3 is TGTGCCTGGACAGGGAAACTCTCTGGAAACACCATATATTTT. Translation: CAWTGKLSGNTIYF.

The chain joins TRBV27 to TRBJ1-2, with D unresolved. Germline CDR1 reads MNHEY; CDR2 reads SMNVEV (reference sequence). This CDR3 is built from 15 residues. The V end was cut by 6 bases, the J end by 1 base, with 15 bases between. In nucleotides, the CDR3 is TGTGCCAGCAGGGATCCATGGTTGAATAACTATGGCTACACCTTC. Translated: CASRDPWLNNYGYTF.

The chain uses TRBV5-1 and TRBJ2-5; 8 bases fit TRBD2. CDR3 size: 14 residues. CDR1 is SGHRS and CDR2 is YFSETQ in the germline V gene. After removal of 0 bases from V and 4 bases from J, the junction contained 2 bases not matched to a gene. The CDR3 DNA sequence: TGCGCCAGCAGCTTGGAGGCGGGAGGAGAGACCCAGTACTTC. This encodes CASSLEAGGETQYF.

The chain links TRBV5-4 to TRBJ2-1; D is ambiguous. The CDR3 totals 14 residues. Germline V gives CDR1 SGHNT, CDR2 YYREEE (reference sequence). Trimming cost V 3 bases and J 0 bases, with 7 bases left between them. The CDR3 here is CASSSQSSYNEQFF. In DNA, the CDR3 is TGTGCCAGCAGCTCCCAGAGCTCCTACAATGAGCAGTTCTTC.

J is TRBJ1-1 and V is TRBV5-1; 7 bases agree with TRBD1. The germline CDR1 and CDR2 sequences are SGHRS and YFSETQ. This CDR3 spans 14 amino acids. Trimming at V came to 4 bases and at J to 4 bases, leaving 7 bases not matched to a gene. The CDR3 spells CASSLGQAPTEAFF. In nucleotides, the CDR3 is TGCGCCAGCAGCCTTGGACAGGCGCCCACTGAAGCTTTCTTT.

This clone was seen only once. The chain uses TRBV5-1 and TRBJ1-2, with D possibly matching TRBD1 (5 bases). The CDR3 extends over 14 amino acids. V was trimmed by 4 bases and J by 2 bases, leaving 12 bases between them. Germline values: CDR1 SGHRS, CDR2 YFSETQ. This CDR3 is CASSPDRQNYGYTF. The CDR3 DNA sequence: TGCGCCAGCAGCCCGGATAGACAGAACTATGGCTACACCTTC. The variable domain in full, completed from reference TRBV5-1 and TRBJ1-2, reads KAGVTQTPRYLIKTRGQQVTLSCSPISGHRSVSWYQQTPGQGLQFLFEYFSETQRNKGNFPGRFSGRQFSNSRSEMNVSTLELGDSALYLCASSPDRQNYGYTFGSGTRLTVV.

V usage is TRBV20-1 and J usage is TRBJ2-7; D gene unclear. Germline V CDR1 and CDR2: DFQATT, SNEGSKA (reference sequence). The CDR3 totals 11 residues. Trimming cost V 6 bases and J 5 bases, with 11 bases left between them. CDR3 protein: CSAIKGHEQYF. The CDR3 bases are TGCAGTGCGATAAAGGGCCACGAGCAGTACTTC.

This chain uses TRBV19 with TRBJ2-3; the D is unclear. The V gene's germline CDR1 is LNHDA and CDR2 SQIVND (reference sequence). V gave up 2 bases and J gave up 1 base, with 4 bases separating them. CDR3 length: 13 residues. The CDR3 DNA is TGTGCCAGTAGTATACAGGGCACAGATACGCAGTATTTT. This sequence encodes CASSIQGTDTQYF.

The chain is built from TRBV7-2 and TRBJ2-4; D possibly corresponds to TRBD2 (6 bases). This CDR3 contains 13 residues. V was trimmed by 1 base and J by 9 bases, leaving 10 bases between them. Germline V gene data show CDR1 as SGHTA and CDR2 as FQGNSA. CDR3 protein: CASSLDYGGIQYF. DNA for the CDR3: TGTGCCAGCAGCTTAGATTACGGGGGCATTCAGTACTTC.